The source of this TCR beta chain is a study of T cell responses to AZD1222 COVID-19 vaccine. Broader study findings: Females made up more of the donors, who were largely white British, and clonal diversity may have come out too low. Within unmutated variant regions lay the reported targets of nearly half of spike-specific TCRs. It was only after the peak T cell response that any repertoires were sampled.

Comments on this clone: Its antigen remains unknown.

Assay used: immunoSEQ multiplex PCR; TCRdb lists only in-frame clones, some missing. Altogether some 140,000 clones are present, 85% being singletons, with the ten largest covering 7.9%. The CDR3 runs to 11 residues. Germline V gives CDR1 SQVTM, CDR2 ANQGSEA. V was pared by 7 bases and J by 6 bases, with 12 bases between. The sample in question was peripheral blood, obtained 28 days after the second dose of the MenACWY control vaccine. The V gene is TRBV29-1, the J gene TRBJ1-2; D remains ambiguous. The clonotype was recovered from an adult who received the MenACWY meningococcal vaccine as a control. The CDR3 sequence is CSGAILNGYTF. DNA for the CDR3: TGCAGCGGGGCCATCCTCAATGGCTACACCTTC.